This is a list of T cell receptor beta chains from one sample in a study of control samples from healthy donors and cancer patients. The method was immunoSEQ multiplex PCR; TCRdb's version includes in-frame clones alone and lacks a portion of them. The data show roughly 150,000 clones, about 94% seen once. Sample: blood. Every receptor here comes from a man in his fifties in good health. Each CDR3 is given with its conserved first and last residue. The D gene is left open where the match is weak. Some rows mark clone size as missing; the rest say once, few, many or name a class of expanded clone.

j_call: TRBJ2-2; v_call: TRBV10-2; d_call: TRBD2; clone_size: .; cdr3_nt: TGCGCCACCTCAGGACTAGCGGGAGACACCGGGGAGCTGTTTTTT; cdr3_aa: CATSGLAGDTGELFF
j_call: TRBJ2-3; v_call: TRBV7-2; d_call: TRBD2; clone_size: .; cdr3_nt: TGTGCCAGCAGCTTAAGAGGACTAGGTGTAGATACGCAGTATTTT; cdr3_aa: CASSLRGLGVDTQYF
j_call: TRBJ1-4; v_call: TRBV4-2; d_call: TRBD1; clone_size: .; cdr3_nt: TGTGCCAGCAGCCTCCGGGACAGGCCAGAAAAACTGTTTTTT; cdr3_aa: CASSLRDRPEKLFF
j_call: TRBJ2-4; v_call: TRBV10-2; d_call: TRBD2; clone_size: .; cdr3_nt: TGCGCCAGCAGTGAGCCGAGTTCGGCGAGCGGGAGGAACATTCAGTACTTC; cdr3_aa: CASSEPSSASGRNIQYF
j_call: TRBJ1-2; v_call: TRBV24-1; d_call: .; clone_size: .; cdr3_nt: TGTGCCACCAGTGATTTCTCCCAGGCAAGAGGCTACACCTTC; cdr3_aa: CATSDFSQARGYTF
j_call: TRBJ2-7; v_call: TRBV11-2; d_call: .; clone_size: .; cdr3_nt: TGTGCCAGTACTAGGGCCTACGAGCAGTACTTC; cdr3_aa: CASTRAYEQYF
j_call: TRBJ2-1; v_call: TRBV27; d_call: .; clone_size: .; cdr3_nt: TGTGCCAGCAGTCCACTGGTGGCACCCTCCTACAATGAGCAGTTCTTC; cdr3_aa: CASSPLVAPSYNEQFF
j_call: TRBJ2-1; v_call: TRBV7-9; d_call: TRBD2; clone_size: .; cdr3_nt: TGTGCCAGCAGCTTTCGCGGGAGGGCAAGTGAGCAGTTCTTC; cdr3_aa: CASSFRGRASEQFF
j_call: TRBJ1-5; v_call: TRBV18; d_call: .; clone_size: .; cdr3_nt: TGTGCCAGCTCACCTCGGGACACGGCGGGGAAGGGTCAGCCCCAGCATTTT; cdr3_aa: CASSPRDTAGKGQPQHF
j_call: TRBJ2-3; v_call: TRBV7-8; d_call: .; clone_size: .; cdr3_nt: TGTGCCAGCAGCTTAGGGCGGGTGGGCACAGATACGCAGTATTTT; cdr3_aa: CASSLGRVGTDTQYF
j_call: TRBJ1-4; v_call: TRBV27; d_call: .; clone_size: .; cdr3_nt: TGTGCCAGCAGCCTAAATGAAAAACTGTTTTTT; cdr3_aa: CASSLNEKLFF
j_call: TRBJ2-2; v_call: TRBV9; d_call: TRBD2; clone_size: .; cdr3_nt: TGTGCCAGCAGCGTAGTCTCGGGACTAGCGACCCCCGGGGAGCTGTTTTTT; cdr3_aa: CASSVVSGLATPGELFF
j_call: TRBJ2-2; v_call: TRBV4-2; d_call: .; clone_size: .; cdr3_nt: TGTGCCAGCAGCCTCCAAGCGATTCCCGCGAACACCGGGGAGCTGTTTTTT; cdr3_aa: CASSLQAIPANTGELFF
j_call: TRBJ1-2; v_call: TRBV24-1; d_call: .; clone_size: .; cdr3_nt: TGTGCCACCAGTGCAAGTTCTAACTATGGCTACACCTTC; cdr3_aa: CATSASSNYGYTF
j_call: TRBJ1-1; v_call: TRBV19; d_call: .; clone_size: .; cdr3_nt: TGTGCCAGTAGTAGAGGGGTCCTTGGGAACACTGAAGCTTTCTTT; cdr3_aa: CASSRGVLGNTEAFF
j_call: TRBJ2-6; v_call: TRBV27; d_call: .; clone_size: .; cdr3_nt: TGTGCCAGCAGTTTAGACTCTGGGGCCAACGTCCTGACTTTC; cdr3_aa: CASSLDSGANVLTF
j_call: TRBJ1-1; v_call: TRBV30; d_call: TRBD1; clone_size: .; cdr3_nt: TGTGCCTGGAGTCTTCCGGACAGGGACGGCACTGAAGCTTTCTTT; cdr3_aa: CAWSLPDRDGTEAFF
j_call: TRBJ1-6; v_call: TRBV3-1/TRBV3-2; d_call: .; clone_size: few; cdr3_nt: TGTGCCAGCAGCCAATTGTCGACGGGTTCACCCCTCCACTTT; cdr3_aa: CASSQLSTGSPLHF
j_call: TRBJ2-3; v_call: TRBV24-1; d_call: .; clone_size: .; cdr3_nt: TGTGCCACCAGTGCGGGGGCAATAGATACGCAGTATTTT; cdr3_aa: CATSAGAIDTQYF
j_call: TRBJ2-1; v_call: TRBV5-1; d_call: TRBD1; clone_size: .; cdr3_nt: TGCGCCAGCAGCGCCGGGACAGGGGCCGTCCCCGCCTACAATGAGCAGTTCTTC; cdr3_aa: CASSAGTGAVPAYNEQFF
j_call: TRBJ2-5; v_call: TRBV5-1; d_call: TRBD1; clone_size: .; cdr3_nt: TGCGCCAGCAGCTTGGTGACAGGGGGCGGGGAGACCCAGTACTTC; cdr3_aa: CASSLVTGGGETQYF
j_call: TRBJ1-2; v_call: TRBV27; d_call: .; clone_size: .; cdr3_nt: TGTGCCAGCGCTCTCGTTCGGACATCCTATGGCTACACCTTC; cdr3_aa: CASALVRTSYGYTF
j_call: TRBJ1-6; v_call: TRBV16; d_call: .; clone_size: .; cdr3_nt: TGTGCCAGCAGCCAATCGATCGGGAAATCACCCCTCCACTTT; cdr3_aa: CASSQSIGKSPLHF
j_call: TRBJ2-7; v_call: TRBV4-1; d_call: .; clone_size: .; cdr3_nt: TGCGCCAGCAGCCCGCGGGGCGGGTACGAGCAGTACTTC; cdr3_aa: CASSPRGGYEQYF
j_call: TRBJ2-2; v_call: TRBV28; d_call: TRBD1; clone_size: .; cdr3_nt: TGTGCCAGCAGTCCCCTAGGTCGGACAGGGGGCATCGGGGAGCTGTTTTTT; cdr3_aa: CASSPLGRTGGIGELFF
j_call: TRBJ2-7; v_call: TRBV7-3; d_call: .; clone_size: .; cdr3_nt: .; cdr3_aa: CASSPFGPGGEQYF
j_call: TRBJ2-3; v_call: TRBV5-1; d_call: .; clone_size: .; cdr3_nt: TGCGCCAGCGGAAAGTCAGATACGCAGTATTTT; cdr3_aa: CASGKSDTQYF
j_call: TRBJ2-7; v_call: TRBV9; d_call: TRBD1; clone_size: .; cdr3_nt: TGTGCCAGCAGCGTAGACCCGGGACAGGGTTCCGAGCAGTACTTC; cdr3_aa: CASSVDPGQGSEQYF
j_call: TRBJ1-1; v_call: TRBV7-9; d_call: .; clone_size: .; cdr3_nt: TGTGCCAGCAGCTTAGGGACAGTCTTGAACACTGAAGCTTTCTTT; cdr3_aa: CASSLGTVLNTEAFF
j_call: TRBJ2-6; v_call: TRBV5-1; d_call: .; clone_size: .; cdr3_nt: TGCGCCAGCAGTTCTCAGGGCTCTGGGGCCAACGTCCTGACTTTC; cdr3_aa: CASSSQGSGANVLTF
j_call: TRBJ1-4; v_call: TRBV18; d_call: .; clone_size: .; cdr3_nt: TGTGCCAGCTCACCACTACGACCGGCAACTAATGAAAAACTGTTTTTT; cdr3_aa: CASSPLRPATNEKLFF
j_call: TRBJ2-3; v_call: TRBV29-1; d_call: TRBD1; clone_size: .; cdr3_nt: TGCAGCGGGGGAGGGACAGGGGTGGCAGATACGCAGTATTTT; cdr3_aa: CSGGGTGVADTQYF
j_call: TRBJ2-4; v_call: TRBV5-1; d_call: .; clone_size: .; cdr3_nt: TGCGCCAGCAGCCCTTATGGGGGGATGAACATTCAGTACTTC; cdr3_aa: CASSPYGGMNIQYF
j_call: TRBJ1-2; v_call: TRBV5-4; d_call: TRBD1; clone_size: .; cdr3_nt: TGTGCCAGCAGCTATGACAGGGCTAGTGGAGTGGGCTATGGCTACACCTTC; cdr3_aa: CASSYDRASGVGYGYTF
j_call: TRBJ2-7; v_call: TRBV28; d_call: .; clone_size: once; cdr3_nt: TGTGCCAGCAGTTTAGCGGCTATTACCTACGAGCAGTACTTC; cdr3_aa: CASSLAAITYEQYF
j_call: TRBJ1-6; v_call: TRBV11-2; d_call: .; clone_size: .; cdr3_nt: TGTGCCAGCAGCCAGTCCTCGGGGGGTAATTCACCCCTCCACTTT; cdr3_aa: CASSQSSGGNSPLHF
j_call: TRBJ2-5; v_call: TRBV5-5; d_call: .; clone_size: .; cdr3_nt: TGTGCCAGCAGCTTGGAGTGGGGCCCGGAGACCCAGTACTTC; cdr3_aa: CASSLEWGPETQYF
j_call: TRBJ2-3; v_call: TRBV5-1; d_call: .; clone_size: .; cdr3_nt: TGCGCCAGCAGCCCAAAAGGAGCGGGCACAGATACGCAGTATTTT; cdr3_aa: CASSPKGAGTDTQYF
j_call: TRBJ1-5; v_call: TRBV28; d_call: TRBD1; clone_size: .; cdr3_nt: TGTGCCAGCAGTTTCAACAGGGGAGGTCAGCCCCAGCATTTT; cdr3_aa: CASSFNRGGQPQHF
j_call: TRBJ2-1; v_call: TRBV28; d_call: .; clone_size: once; cdr3_nt: TGTGCCAGCAGTCCCCAGGGGACCGGCCGTCTGGTGCAGTTCTTC; cdr3_aa: CASSPQGTGRLVQFF
j_call: TRBJ1-6; v_call: TRBV28; d_call: .; clone_size: .; cdr3_nt: TGTGCCAGCAGTTATTTCGGGGGGTATGAGTCACCCCTCCACTTT; cdr3_aa: CASSYFGGYESPLHF
j_call: TRBJ2-2; v_call: TRBV30; d_call: .; clone_size: .; cdr3_nt: TGTGCCTGGAGTGAACAGGGCACCGGGGAGCTGTTTTTT; cdr3_aa: CAWSEQGTGELFF
j_call: TRBJ1-5; v_call: TRBV29-1; d_call: .; clone_size: once; cdr3_nt: TGCAGCGTTCGAAAGGGGGTCGATACGCCCCAGCATTTT; cdr3_aa: CSVRKGVDTPQHF
j_call: TRBJ1-1; v_call: TRBV6-5; d_call: .; clone_size: .; cdr3_nt: TGTGCCAGCAGGGGCCTGGGGGGGCGAGCTTTCTTT; cdr3_aa: CASRGLGGRAFF
j_call: TRBJ2-7; v_call: TRBV7-2; d_call: TRBD2; clone_size: .; cdr3_nt: TGTGCCAGCAGCGGGACTAGGGGTTACGAGCAGTACTTC; cdr3_aa: CASSGTRGYEQYF
j_call: TRBJ1-2; v_call: TRBV14; d_call: TRBD1; clone_size: once; cdr3_nt: TGTGCCAGCAGCCAAGGGAACAGGGGGGTCTATGGCTACACCTTC; cdr3_aa: CASSQGNRGVYGYTF
j_call: TRBJ1-5; v_call: TRBV28; d_call: TRBD1; clone_size: .; cdr3_nt: TGTGCCAGCAGTTTATATAGAGGACAGGGAGGCAATCAGCCCCAGCATTTT; cdr3_aa: CASSLYRGQGGNQPQHF
j_call: TRBJ1-1; v_call: TRBV28; d_call: .; clone_size: .; cdr3_nt: TGTGCCAGCAGTTTAGGGCACACTGAAGCTTTCTTT; cdr3_aa: CASSLGHTEAFF
j_call: TRBJ1-1; v_call: TRBV27; d_call: .; clone_size: .; cdr3_nt: TGTGCCAGCACCCTGAGGGGGGCGCTTGGGAACACTGAAGCTTTCTTT; cdr3_aa: CASTLRGALGNTEAFF
j_call: TRBJ1-4; v_call: TRBV11-2; d_call: TRBD1; clone_size: .; cdr3_nt: TGTGCCAGCAGCCCTCGTGTCGGGACAGGGAGGGAAAAACTGTTTTTT; cdr3_aa: CASSPRVGTGREKLFF
j_call: TRBJ2-6; v_call: TRBV7-9; d_call: TRBD1; clone_size: .; cdr3_nt: TGTGCCAGCAGCTGGGGATCCGGGACAGGGATCTCTGGGGCCAACGTCCTGACTTTC; cdr3_aa: CASSWGSGTGISGANVLTF
j_call: TRBJ2-5; v_call: TRBV4-1; d_call: .; clone_size: .; cdr3_nt: TGCGCCAGCAGCCAAGAAGGGCCCGGCCTTGGGGAGACCCAGTACTTC; cdr3_aa: CASSQEGPGLGETQYF
j_call: TRBJ1-3; v_call: TRBV11-2; d_call: TRBD1; clone_size: .; cdr3_nt: TGTGCCAGCAGCCCCAGACAGGGGAGGGGAAACACCATATATTTT; cdr3_aa: CASSPRQGRGNTIYF
j_call: TRBJ1-5; v_call: TRBV27; d_call: .; clone_size: few; cdr3_nt: TGTGCCAGCAGTTTATCCCGCTCCAAGGACCCCCAGCATTTT; cdr3_aa: CASSLSRSKDPQHF
j_call: TRBJ1-1; v_call: TRBV27; d_call: TRBD1; clone_size: .; cdr3_nt: TGTGCCAGCAGTACCCTAACAGGGGAGACTGAAGCTTTCTTT; cdr3_aa: CASSTLTGETEAFF
j_call: TRBJ1-6; v_call: TRBV3-1/TRBV3-2; d_call: .; clone_size: .; cdr3_nt: TGTGCCAGCAGCCAAGGGTCAGGGAGTAATTCACCCCTCCACTTT; cdr3_aa: CASSQGSGSNSPLHF
j_call: TRBJ2-3; v_call: TRBV18; d_call: .; clone_size: .; cdr3_nt: TGTGCCAGCTCACCAGCCGGGACAGATACGCAGTATTTT; cdr3_aa: CASSPAGTDTQYF
j_call: TRBJ1-2; v_call: TRBV3-1/TRBV3-2; d_call: .; clone_size: .; cdr3_nt: TGTGCCAGCAGCCCCGGGGGGGCGCAGGGCTATGGCTACACCTTC; cdr3_aa: CASSPGGAQGYGYTF
j_call: TRBJ2-2; v_call: TRBV15; d_call: .; clone_size: few; cdr3_nt: TGTGCCACCAGCAGAAGGAACACCGGGGAGCTGTTTTTT; cdr3_aa: CATSRRNTGELFF